This is a list of T cell receptor beta chains from one sample in a study of blood T cell repertoires in COVID-19. Clones were sequenced by immunoSEQ multiplex PCR, and TCRdb holds only the in-frame ones, with some missing. The sample records about 42,000 clones, roughly 76% being singletons. Sequencing was done on a sample of peripheral blood. The origin of the receptors is a woman aged 70 to 79 with acute or convalescent COVID-19. Each CDR3 is given with its conserved first and last residue. D genes are given only for firm matches. Clone size is given for some rows only: seen once, a few or many times, or a class if the clone is expanded.

>TRBD2|TRBV30|TRBJ2-7|few
CAWSPLGLAGDQQYF
TGTGCCTGGAGTCCGCTTGGACTAGCGGGAGACCAGCAGTACTTC
>NA|TRBV5-5|TRBJ2-3|NA
CASSLRADTQYF
TGTGCCAGCAGCTTGAGAGCGGATACGCAGTATTTT
>TRBD1|TRBV7-3|TRBJ1-1|NA
CASSLGQDVSEAFF
TGTGCCAGCAGCTTGGGACAGGACGTCTCTGAAGCTTTCTTT
>TRBD2|TRBV4-1|TRBJ2-1|NA
CASSPTLETSGVYNEQFF
TGCGCCAGCAGCCCAACTCTGGAGACTAGCGGGGTGTACAATGAGCAGTTCTTC
>NA|TRBV10-3|TRBJ1-5|NA
CAISEEAANQPQHF
TGTGCCATCAGTGAGGAGGCGGCGAATCAGCCCCAGCATTTT
>NA|TRBV11-2|TRBJ1-1|NA
CASSLSPENTEAFF
TGTGCCAGCAGCTTATCGCCAGAGAACACTGAAGCTTTCTTT
>NA|TRBV7-9|TRBJ2-3|NA
CASSSPYSRALFPDTQYF
TGTGCCAGCAGCTCCCCCTATTCGAGGGCCTTATTTCCAGATACGCAGTATTTT
>NA|TRBV7-2|TRBJ1-2|NA
CASSLKGVSAGYTF
TGTGCCAGCAGCTTAAAAGGAGTATCAGCAGGCTACACCTTC
>NA|TRBV6-5|TRBJ2-1|NA
CASSLGRASSNEQFF
TGTGCCAGCAGCTTGGGCAGGGCTTCATCCAATGAGCAGTTCTTC
>NA|TRBV5-4|TRBJ2-2|NA
CASSLGRVLAGELFF
TGTGCCAGCAGCTTGGGTAGAGTGTTGGCCGGGGAGCTGTTTTTT
>NA|TRBV3-1/TRBV3-2|TRBJ1-1|NA
CASSFGGDTEAFF
TGTGCCAGCAGCTTCGGAGGCGACACTGAAGCTTTCTTT
>TRBD2|TRBV5-1|TRBJ2-2|NA
CASSQGTSGTSGELFF
TGCGCCAGCAGCCAAGGGACTAGCGGGACAAGCGGGGAGCTGTTTTTT
>TRBD1|TRBV5-1|TRBJ1-2|NA
CASSTLDRGSGYTF
TGCGCCAGCAGCACCTTGGACAGGGGTAGTGGCTACACCTTC
>TRBD1|TRBV5-5|TRBJ1-2|NA
CASSPEGQGLGYTF
TGTGCCAGCAGCCCAGAGGGACAGGGTCTGGGCTACACCTTC
>NA|TRBV7-2|TRBJ1-2|NA
CASSTRQQGYTF
TGTGCCAGCAGCACGCGACAGCAAGGCTACACCTTC
>TRBD1|TRBV15|TRBJ2-7|few
CATSRDGRGLDEQYF
TGTGCCACCAGCAGAGACGGCAGGGGGCTCGACGAGCAGTACTTC
>NA|TRBV15|TRBJ2-1|NA
CATSRTITGTYNEQFF
TGTGCCACCAGCAGAACAATCACAGGGACCTACAATGAGCAGTTCTTC
>TRBD2|TRBV5-1|TRBJ2-7|NA
CASSLGPGLAGDVYEQYF
TGCGCCAGCAGCTTGGGGCCGGGACTAGCGGGAGACGTCTACGAGCAGTACTTC
>TRBD1|TRBV29-1|TRBJ2-1|few
CSVFPGQGLLRQFF
TGCAGCGTTTTCCCGGGACAGGGACTACTAAGGCAGTTCTTC
>NA|TRBV11-1|TRBJ1-1|NA
CASSQDRIEAFF
TGTGCCAGCAGCCAAGACAGGATTGAAGCTTTCTTT
>NA|TRBV30|TRBJ1-1|NA
CAWELDMAGEAFF
TGTGCCTGGGAATTAGACATGGCGGGAGAAGCTTTCTTT
>NA|TRBV5-3|TRBJ2-5|NA
CARSHGPEGETQYF
TGTGCCAGAAGCCATGGACCCGAGGGAGAGACCCAGTACTTC
>NA|TRBV5-6|TRBJ1-2|NA
CASSLDSSLPGYTF
TGTGCCAGCAGCTTGGACAGTTCCCTCCCGGGCTACACCTTC